One TCR beta chain is described in this entry. Its specificity is unknown. This entry is derived from a study of T-cell memory formation after mild COVID-19. Background on the study: Across donors, TCR clusters were largely donor specific.

TCR alpha and TCR beta cDNA libraries carrying sample barcodes and UMIs were produced by 5'RACE using constant-segment primers. TCRdb analysed the 5' RACE reads with MiXCR anew, one entry per CDR3 protein. The sample has some 300,000 distinct CDR3 sequences; 20% to 25% are singletons. Per the germline V gene, CDR1 is GTSNPN and CDR2 is SVGIG (reference sequence). The V end was cut by 0 bases, the J end by 2 bases, with 5 bases between. The CDR3 has 13 amino acids. Study findings and constraints: CD4/CD8 balance held among clones contracting day 15 to 85, and later expanders leaned CD4+. Researchers report contracting CD4+ clones mostly in CM and EM, with CD8+ clones in EMRA.

This receptor was obtained from a man between 18 and 35 years old who had mild COVID-19 (a few samples of this study predate the infection). Cell type and time point are not known. The rearrangement joins TRBV30 to TRBJ2-1; D is ambiguous. The sequenced sample consisted of PBMCs or a T cell subset sorted from them (not recorded which). CDR3 DNA: TGTGCCTGGAGTGTAGACCCCTACAATGAGCAGTTCTTC. Translated: CAWSVDPYNEQFF.